This is a list of T cell receptor beta chains from one sample in a study of blood T cells in healthy people across ages. In TCRdb, the 5' RACE reads were re-called with MiXCR into one record per CDR3 protein. The data contain about 690,000 distinct CDR3 sequences, roughly two fifths of them seen just once; the ten biggest clones take up approximately 29%. Sequencing was performed on blood. All receptors come from an elderly man in good health. CDR3s include the opening cysteine and the closing phenylalanine or tryptophan. Fields, in order: CDR3 DNA, CDR3 protein, clone size, V gene, D gene, J gene. A D gene is named only where the DNA matches it firmly. A row's size may be missing; if present it is once, few, many or a size class.

cdr3_nt: TGCGCCAGCAGCAAGGACAGCCCTACCGGGGAGCAGTACTTC
cdr3_aa: CASSKDSPTGEQYF
clone_size: -
v_call: TRBV5-1
d_call: -
j_call: TRBJ2-5

cdr3_nt: TGCGCCAGCAGCTTGGAGGCAGGGGGCCGGACTGAAGCTTTCTTT
cdr3_aa: CASSLEAGGRTEAFF
clone_size: few
v_call: TRBV5-1
d_call: TRBD1
j_call: TRBJ1-1

cdr3_nt: TGTGCCAGCAGTTTAAGGGCAGGGATCACCGGGGAGCTGTTTTTT
cdr3_aa: CASSLRAGITGELFF
clone_size: -
v_call: TRBV3-1
d_call: -
j_call: TRBJ2-2

cdr3_nt: TGCAGTGCTCCCGGGACTAGCGGCTCAGGGGGGCAGTACTTC
cdr3_aa: CSAPGTSGSGGQYF
clone_size: many
v_call: TRBV20-1
d_call: TRBD2
j_call: TRBJ2-5

cdr3_nt: TGTGCCAGCGGGGAGGACACCTCCTACGAGCAGTACTTC
cdr3_aa: CASGEDTSYEQYF
clone_size: -
v_call: TRBV2
d_call: -
j_call: TRBJ2-7

cdr3_nt: TGTGCCAGCAGGGGAAAGGACAGGGTGAACACCGGGGAGCTGTTTTTT
cdr3_aa: CASRGKDRVNTGELFF
clone_size: -
v_call: TRBV21-1
d_call: -
j_call: TRBJ2-2

cdr3_nt: TGTGCCAGCAGCCAAGAGGCCGTTACTAACTATGGCTACACCTTC
cdr3_aa: CASSQEAVTNYGYTF
clone_size: few
v_call: TRBV4-2
d_call: -
j_call: TRBJ1-2

cdr3_nt: TGTGCCAGCAGTTCCTTCGGGTCGGGTAATGAAAAACTGTTTTTT
cdr3_aa: CASSSFGSGNEKLFF
clone_size: -
v_call: TRBV28
d_call: -
j_call: TRBJ1-4

cdr3_nt: TGTGCCAGCAGTTTCAGTGGCCGATACACCTTC
cdr3_aa: CASSFSGRYTF
clone_size: -
v_call: TRBV12-3/TRBV12-4
d_call: -
j_call: TRBJ1-2

cdr3_nt: TGCAGTGCTAGAGATTCATCTAGCGGGAGACGGGCCGGGGAGCTGTTTTTT
cdr3_aa: CSARDSSSGRRAGELFF
clone_size: -
v_call: TRBV20-1
d_call: TRBD2
j_call: TRBJ2-2

cdr3_nt: TGTGCCACCGCCATGGGGCAATATGGTCACACCTTC
cdr3_aa: CATAMGQYGHTF
clone_size: -
v_call: TRBV7-2
d_call: -
j_call: TRBJ1-2

cdr3_nt: TGTGCCAGCAGCCAAGGGCAGGGAACTAGCACAGATACGCAGTATTTT
cdr3_aa: CASSQGQGTSTDTQYF
clone_size: few
v_call: TRBV4-2
d_call: -
j_call: TRBJ2-3

cdr3_nt: TGCAGCGGGTCCTTACTGAGGGGCATCAATGAGCAGTTCTTC
cdr3_aa: CSGSLLRGINEQFF
clone_size: -
v_call: TRBV29-1
d_call: -
j_call: TRBJ2-1

cdr3_nt: TGCGCCAGCAGCAAACAGGGACCCTCCTACGAGCAGTACTTC
cdr3_aa: CASSKQGPSYEQYF
clone_size: few
v_call: TRBV5-1
d_call: -
j_call: TRBJ2-7

cdr3_nt: TGTGCCAGCCGGCCTCGGGGACATCGGTCCAGCACAGATACGCAGTATTTT
cdr3_aa: CASRPRGHRSSTDTQYF
clone_size: few
v_call: TRBV6-2/TRBV6-3
d_call: -
j_call: TRBJ2-3

cdr3_nt: TGTGCCAGCAGTTCACCGGGCTCCAACTACGAGCAGTACTTC
cdr3_aa: CASSSPGSNYEQYF
clone_size: -
v_call: TRBV6-5
d_call: -
j_call: TRBJ2-7

cdr3_nt: TGTGCCAGCAGTTCCACCAACACCATTTATGGCTACACCTTC
cdr3_aa: CASSSTNTIYGYTF
clone_size: few
v_call: TRBV27
d_call: -
j_call: TRBJ1-2

cdr3_nt: TGTGCCAGCAGTGAAGCGGCCGTTACAGATACGCAGTATTTT
cdr3_aa: CASSEAAVTDTQYF
clone_size: -
v_call: TRBV2
d_call: -
j_call: TRBJ2-3

cdr3_nt: TGTGCCAGCAGCCAAGATAAGGGCAGGCTTTATGGCTACACCTTC
cdr3_aa: CASSQDKGRLYGYTF
clone_size: -
v_call: TRBV4-2
d_call: -
j_call: TRBJ1-2

cdr3_nt: TGCAGTGCGGGGGTACAACGGGGTAGCGGGGAGCTGTTTTTT
cdr3_aa: CSAGVQRGSGELFF
clone_size: -
v_call: TRBV20-1
d_call: -
j_call: TRBJ2-2

cdr3_nt: TGTGCCAGTGCTGGAGTTTCCTACGAGCAGTACTTC
cdr3_aa: CASAGVSYEQYF
clone_size: -
v_call: TRBV6-2/TRBV6-3
d_call: -
j_call: TRBJ2-7

cdr3_nt: TGTGCCAGCAGCGCCCGGGGTGGCTACAATGAGCAGTACTTC
cdr3_aa: CASSARGGYNEQYF
clone_size: -
v_call: TRBV5-5
d_call: -
j_call: TRBJ2-7

cdr3_nt: TGTGCCAGCAGCTTACGGGCGGGAGGGCCTGTAAAGACCCAGTACTTC
cdr3_aa: CASSLRAGGPVKTQYF
clone_size: -
v_call: TRBV7-3
d_call: TRBD2
j_call: TRBJ2-5

cdr3_nt: TGTGCCAGCAGATTGACTAGCGGGAGCACCGGGGAGCTGTTTTTT
cdr3_aa: CASRLTSGSTGELFF
clone_size: -
v_call: TRBV6-5
d_call: TRBD2
j_call: TRBJ2-2

cdr3_nt: TGTGCCAGCAGTATTAGCGGGAGCAGGTACAATGAGCAGTTCTTC
cdr3_aa: CASSISGSRYNEQFF
clone_size: few
v_call: TRBV11-2
d_call: TRBD2
j_call: TRBJ2-1

cdr3_nt: TGTGCCAGCGCCATTGAGAATCAGCCCCAGCATTTT
cdr3_aa: CASAIENQPQHF
clone_size: -
v_call: TRBV7-9
d_call: -
j_call: TRBJ1-5

cdr3_nt: TGTGCCACCAGCCCAGGAACTAGCACAGATACGCAGTATTTT
cdr3_aa: CATSPGTSTDTQYF
clone_size: -
v_call: TRBV15
d_call: -
j_call: TRBJ2-3

cdr3_nt: TGCAGTGCTGCCGGGACTAGCGGGGGGGTTGGTCAAGAGACCCAGTACTTC
cdr3_aa: CSAAGTSGGVGQETQYF
clone_size: many
v_call: TRBV20-1
d_call: TRBD2
j_call: TRBJ2-5

cdr3_nt: TGTGCCACCAGTGATTTAGTAGATACGCAGTATTTT
cdr3_aa: CATSDLVDTQYF
clone_size: few
v_call: TRBV24-1
d_call: -
j_call: TRBJ2-3

cdr3_nt: TGTGCCAGCAGGCCTTCCGGGGGGCCAGACGAGCAGTACTTC
cdr3_aa: CASRPSGGPDEQYF
clone_size: many
v_call: TRBV28
d_call: -
j_call: TRBJ2-7

cdr3_nt: TGTGCCAGCAGCCTAGAGGGAGCGGAGCTGTTTTTT
cdr3_aa: CASSLEGAELFF
clone_size: many
v_call: TRBV27
d_call: -
j_call: TRBJ2-2

cdr3_nt: TGTGCCAGCATGAGCCCCCTCCCCGGGGTGGGTGGAAACACCATATATTTT
cdr3_aa: CASMSPLPGVGGNTIYF
clone_size: -
v_call: TRBV28
d_call: -
j_call: TRBJ1-3

cdr3_nt: TGCAGTGCTAGAAGAGATTACGAGCAGTACTTC
cdr3_aa: CSARRDYEQYF
clone_size: many
v_call: TRBV20-1
d_call: -
j_call: TRBJ2-7

cdr3_nt: TGTGCCAGCAGCGCATCGAACACAGATACGCAGTATTTT
cdr3_aa: CASSASNTDTQYF
clone_size: -
v_call: TRBV6-1
d_call: -
j_call: TRBJ2-3